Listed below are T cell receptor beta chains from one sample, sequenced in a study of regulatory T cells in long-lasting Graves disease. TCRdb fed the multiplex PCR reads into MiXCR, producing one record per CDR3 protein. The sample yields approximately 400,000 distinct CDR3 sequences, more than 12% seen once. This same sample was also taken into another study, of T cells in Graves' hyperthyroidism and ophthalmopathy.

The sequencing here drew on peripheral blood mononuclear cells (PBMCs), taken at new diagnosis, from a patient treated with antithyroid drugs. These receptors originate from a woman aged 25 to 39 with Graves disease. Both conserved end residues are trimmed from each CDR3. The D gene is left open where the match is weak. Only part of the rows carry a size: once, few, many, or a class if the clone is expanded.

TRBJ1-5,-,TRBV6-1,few,ASRRAEGQPQH
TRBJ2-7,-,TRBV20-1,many,STTGGRYEQY
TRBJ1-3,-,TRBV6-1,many,ASSEAGGQNSGNTIY
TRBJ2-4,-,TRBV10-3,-,AISDVKNIQY
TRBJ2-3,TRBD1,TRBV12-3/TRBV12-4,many,ASSLGTGKTDTQY
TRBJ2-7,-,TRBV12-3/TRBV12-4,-,ASSPTQRTGREQY
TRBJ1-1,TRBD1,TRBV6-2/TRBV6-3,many,ASSSRDRMAF
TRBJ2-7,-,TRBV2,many,ASRAGYSYEQY
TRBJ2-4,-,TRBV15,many,ATSRRGRPAKNIQY
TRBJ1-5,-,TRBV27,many,ASSLVPNQPQH
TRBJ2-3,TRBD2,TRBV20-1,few,SARSLAGGGTGNTDTQY
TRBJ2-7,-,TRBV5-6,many,ASRLAMGEQY
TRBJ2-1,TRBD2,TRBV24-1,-,ATSDPNDISGRPDEQF
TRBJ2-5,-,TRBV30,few,AWSVISKETQY
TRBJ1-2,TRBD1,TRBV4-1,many,ASSETGSSYGYT
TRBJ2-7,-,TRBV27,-,ASSLGGTGRTYEQY
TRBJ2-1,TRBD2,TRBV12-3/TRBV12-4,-,ASNAAGGPEQF
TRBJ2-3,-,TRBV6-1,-,ASSDLLFTDTQY
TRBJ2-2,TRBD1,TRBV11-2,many,ASSLISGDRREGELF
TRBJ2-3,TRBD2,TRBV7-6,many,ASSLIAGGRRTDTQY
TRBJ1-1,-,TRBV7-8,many,ASSLKPGARTEAF
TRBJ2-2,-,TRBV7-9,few,ASSLNANTGELF
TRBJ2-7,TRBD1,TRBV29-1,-,SAGQGLGEQY
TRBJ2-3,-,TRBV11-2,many,ASSSEGGSTDTQY
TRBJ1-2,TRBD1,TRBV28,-,ASSLTGQVSGGYT
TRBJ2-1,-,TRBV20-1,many,SALETRTYNEQF
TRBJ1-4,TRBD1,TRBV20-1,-,SAPLGQGDEKLF
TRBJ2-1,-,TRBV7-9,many,ASSRSTAERHNEQF
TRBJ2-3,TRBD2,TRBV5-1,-,ASSLAGTSASTDTQY
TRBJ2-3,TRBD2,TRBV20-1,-,SARGGLAGDTQY
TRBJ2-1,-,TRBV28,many,ASRGISEQF
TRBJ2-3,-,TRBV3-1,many,ASSQDLDGADTQY
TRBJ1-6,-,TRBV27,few,ASSLGGVTPLH
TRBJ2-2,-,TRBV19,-,ASSSVFRANTGELF
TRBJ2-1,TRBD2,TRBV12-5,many,ASGLVRLAGGSEQF
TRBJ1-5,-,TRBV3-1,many,ASSQDRPGVNQPQH
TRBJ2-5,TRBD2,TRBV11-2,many,ASSQIWSGRGETQY
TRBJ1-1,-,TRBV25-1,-,ASSEYGNREAF
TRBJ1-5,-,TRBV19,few,ASSTQAGDQPQH
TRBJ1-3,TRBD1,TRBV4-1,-,ASSFNLRQGSSGNTIY